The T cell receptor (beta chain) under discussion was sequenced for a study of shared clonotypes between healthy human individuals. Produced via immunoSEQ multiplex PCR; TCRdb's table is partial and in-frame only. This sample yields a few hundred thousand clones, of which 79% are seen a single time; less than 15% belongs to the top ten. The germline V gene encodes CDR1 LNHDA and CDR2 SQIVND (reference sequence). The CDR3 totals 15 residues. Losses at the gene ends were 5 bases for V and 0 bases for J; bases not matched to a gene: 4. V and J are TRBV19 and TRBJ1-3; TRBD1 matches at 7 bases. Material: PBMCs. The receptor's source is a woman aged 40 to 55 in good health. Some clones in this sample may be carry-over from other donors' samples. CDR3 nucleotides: TGTGCCAGTAGTCGTAACAGGGGCTCTGGAAACACCATATATTTT. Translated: CASSRNRGSGNTIYF.